These 10 T cell receptor beta chains were all obtained from the same sample, sequenced in a study of cytomegalovirus exposure and HLA in healthy donors. Clones were sequenced by immunoSEQ multiplex PCR, and TCRdb holds only the in-frame ones, with some missing. The sample shows roughly 270,000 clones, approximately 88% of them seen only once. The sample taken for sequencing was PBMCs. The origin of the receptors is a woman aged 18-35 years in good health and CMV-seronegative.

J is TRBJ2-1 and V is TRBV6-4, with D unclear. In germline, CDR1 is MRHNA, CDR2 SNTAGT. V dropped 0 bases and J dropped 7 bases, with 7 bases sitting between them. The CDR3 has 13 amino acids. This CDR3 reads CASSDSSVNEQFF. Here the CDR3 DNA reads TGTGCCAGCAGTGACTCGTCGGTGAATGAGCAGTTCTTC.

In nucleotides, the CDR3 is TGTGCCAGCAGCTTGGACCCGACAGTCTACAATGAGCAGTTCTTC. Residues: CASSLDPTVYNEQFF. The chain employs TRBV5-6 and TRBJ2-1; a possible D gene is TRBD1 (5 bases). The CDR3 length is 15 residues. The V gene's germline CDR1 is SGHDT and CDR2 YYEEEE. Trimming removed 0 bases at V and 3 bases at J, with 10 bases between.

J is TRBJ2-2 and V is TRBV5-6; 7 bases map to TRBD2. CDR3 size: 15 residues. CDR1 and CDR2 (germline): SGHDT, YYEEEE. Trimming cost V 4 bases and J 5 bases; bases outside gene matches: 8. CDR3 nucleotides: TGTGCCAGCAGCCGGGGCCCGGGAGGAACCGGGGAGCTGTTTTTT. This encodes CASSRGPGGTGELFF.

The rearrangement uses TRBV7-8 and TRBJ2-7; no firm D call. The CDR3 consists of 12 residues. Germline CDR1 is SGHVS and CDR2 is FQNEAQ. Trimming left V 5 bases short and J 3 bases short, with 8 bases between. The CDR3 loop is CASSLNGYEQYF. CDR3 DNA sequence: TGTGCCAGCAGCCTCAACGGCTACGAGCAGTACTTC.

This chain connects TRBV10-1 to TRBJ2-3; weak D call: TRBD2 (5 bases). Germline-derived CDR1 and CDR2 are WNHNN and SYGVQD (reference sequence). This CDR3 has 14 amino acids. Deletions cut 2 bases from V and 4 bases from J, with 10 bases between. CDR3 bases: TGCGCCAGCAGTGAGCCGGGATTTGCAGATACGCAGTATTTT. Translated, it gives CASSEPGFADTQYF.

The J gene is TRBJ2-7, the V gene TRBV10-1; 8 positions agree with TRBD2. The CDR3 is 15 amino acids. Germline CDR1 and CDR2: WNHNN and SYGVQD (reference sequence). The trim removed 3 bases at V and 3 bases at J, leaving 7 bases unmatched. CDR3 region: CASSDPKAGDYEQYF. DNA for the CDR3: TGCGCCAGCAGTGATCCCAAAGCGGGAGACTACGAGCAGTACTTC.

The rearrangement uses TRBV5-6 and TRBJ2-1; D possibly corresponds to TRBD2 (6 bases). Trimming took 0 bases from V and 15 from J, leaving 16 bases between them. The germline V gene has CDR1 SGHDT and CDR2 YYEEEE. The CDR3 runs 13 residues. CDR3 in DNA: TGTGCCAGCAGCTTGGACGGGAGCGGGTGGCCGTTCTTC. Its protein is CASSLDGSGWPFF.

The V gene is TRBV7-3, the J gene TRBJ2-1; 11 bases are a match to TRBD2. V gave up 5 bases and J gave up 10 bases; unmatched junction bases: 4. Per germline, CDR1 SGHTA and CDR2 FQGTGA. The CDR3 is 13 amino acids. This CDR3 is CASSTRLAGEQFF. As DNA, the CDR3 is TGTGCCAGCAGCACCCGACTAGCGGGGGAGCAGTTCTTC. The complete variable domain, with remaining parts taken from reference TRBV7-3 and TRBJ2-1, reads GAGVSQTPSNKVTEKGKYVELRCDPISGHTALYWYRQSLGQGPEFLIYFQGTGAADDSGLPNDRFFAVRPEGSVSTLKIQRTERGDSAVYLCASSTRLAGEQFFGPGTRLTVL.

The CDR3 protein is CAWSVQGGSTDTQYF. The CDR3 DNA is TGTGCCTGGAGTGTACAAGGGGGCTCGACAGATACGCAGTATTTT. The chain couples TRBV30 to TRBJ2-3; TRBD1 matches 7 bases. The V gene's germline CDR1 is GTSNPN and CDR2 SVGIG (reference sequence). The CDR3 has 15 amino acids. Trimming took 0 bases from V and 3 from J; bases not matched to a gene: 6.

This chain connects TRBV13 to TRBJ2-3, with TRBD2 matching 13 bases. The germline gives CDR1 PRHDT, CDR2 FYEKMQ (reference sequence). V lost 5 bases, J lost 3 bases, and 5 bases stayed unmatched. The CDR3 extends over 16 amino acids. Written as DNA, the CDR3 is TGTGCCAGCAGCCAAGGACTAGCGGGAGTAACAGATACGCAGTATTTT. The encoded protein is CASSQGLAGVTDTQYF.